Included here is one T cell receptor beta chain sequence, with context. Its antigen remains unknown. The CDR3 is 15 residues long. V was clipped by 1 base and J by 0 bases, with 7 bases between them. The germline V gene encodes CDR1 KGHSH and CDR2 LQKENI. This entry belongs to a study of cytomegalovirus exposure and HLA in healthy donors. The wider study: Early released data had around 88 million unique TCRs, all coming from HLA-typed donors.

Study-wide results and limits: Most subjects' HLA-A and HLA-B alleles were reportedly predicted from TCR beta sequences. Later work associated roughly 17,000 TCR beta sequences with HLA alleles at 0.05 false discovery rate. Reports credit the classifier with highly specific, highly sensitive diagnosis of cytomegalovirus status.

Use of 60 Vbeta and 13 Jbeta primers characterized the PCR. Profiled with immunoSEQ multiplex PCR; TCRdb holds only in-frame clones, not every one. The sample contains 76,000 or so clones, under 85% of which appear only once. The TCR comes from a woman aged 35 to 49 in good health and CMV-seropositive. The genes are TRBV18 and TRBJ1-5; D not resolved. Material for sequencing was PBMCs. The CDR3 reads CASSPQADSNQPQHF. In DNA, the CDR3 is TGTGCCAGCTCACCACAAGCGGATAGCAATCAGCCCCAGCATTTT.